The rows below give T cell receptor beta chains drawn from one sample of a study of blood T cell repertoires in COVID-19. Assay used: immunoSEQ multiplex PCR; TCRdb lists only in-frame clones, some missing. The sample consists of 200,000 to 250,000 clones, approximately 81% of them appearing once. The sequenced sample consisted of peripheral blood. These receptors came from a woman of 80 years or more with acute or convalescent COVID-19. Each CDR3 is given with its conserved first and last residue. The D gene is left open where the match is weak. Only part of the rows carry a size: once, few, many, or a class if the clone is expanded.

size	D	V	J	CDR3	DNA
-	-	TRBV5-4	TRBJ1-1	CASSLGGRRVGTEAFF	TGTGCCAGCAGCTTGGGTGGCAGGAGGGTCGGCACTGAAGCTTTCTTT
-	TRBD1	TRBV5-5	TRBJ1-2	CASSLRQGAQPNYGYTF	TGTGCCAGCAGCTTGCGGCAGGGGGCACAACCTAACTATGGCTACACCTTC
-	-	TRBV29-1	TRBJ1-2	CSVGGGLNYGYTF	TGCAGCGTTGGGGGGGGCCTAAACTATGGCTACACCTTC
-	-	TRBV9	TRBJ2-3	CASSAPGGHTDTQYF	TGTGCCAGCAGCGCGCCGGGGGGCCACACAGATACGCAGTATTTT
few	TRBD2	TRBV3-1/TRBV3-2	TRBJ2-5	CASSQPRGSGGLQETQYF	TGTGCCAGCAGCCAACCCCGTGGTAGCGGGGGCCTTCAAGAGACCCAGTACTTC
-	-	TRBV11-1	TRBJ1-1	CASSFNMNTEAFF	TGTGCCAGCAGCTTTAATATGAACACTGAAGCTTTCTTT
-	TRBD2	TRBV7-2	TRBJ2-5	CASSSTSGQETQYF	TGTGCCAGCAGCTCTACTAGCGGTCAAGAGACCCAGTACTTC
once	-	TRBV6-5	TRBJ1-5	CASIQFHRSNQPQHF	TGTGCCAGCATACAGTTCCACCGCAGCAATCAGCCCCAGCATTTT
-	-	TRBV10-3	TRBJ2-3	CAISESKGAVTDTQYF	TGTGCCATCAGTGAGTCAAAAGGGGCGGTCACAGATACGCAGTATTTT
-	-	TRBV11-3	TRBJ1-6	CASSSSPADSPLHF	TGTGCCAGCAGCTCCTCCCCCGCAGATTCACCCCTCCACTTT
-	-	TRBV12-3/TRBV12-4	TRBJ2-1	CASSFLLNEQFF	TGTGCCAGCAGTTTTTTACTCAATGAGCAGTTCTTC
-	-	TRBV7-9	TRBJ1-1	CASSLAGPVNTEAFF	TGTGCCAGCAGCTTAGCGGGCCCAGTGAACACTGAAGCTTTCTTT
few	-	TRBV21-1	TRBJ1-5	CASSKEGSNQPQHF	TGTGCCAGCAGCAAGGAGGGAAGCAATCAGCCCCAGCATTTT
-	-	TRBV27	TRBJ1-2	CASSFQADYLGSDGYTF	TGTGCCAGCAGTTTCCAAGCGGACTATCTCGGGAGCGATGGCTACACCTTC
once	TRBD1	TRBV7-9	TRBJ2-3	CASSRQGDTQYF	TGTGCCAGCAGCCGACAGGGTGATACGCAGTATTTT
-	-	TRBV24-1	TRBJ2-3	CATSFYRDSTDTQYF	TGTGCCACCAGCTTCTACAGGGACAGCACAGATACGCAGTATTTT
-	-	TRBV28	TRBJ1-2	CASSLGARRTGGYTF	TGTGCCAGCAGTTTAGGCGCGCGCCGTACGGGGGGCTACACCTTC
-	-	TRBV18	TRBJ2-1	CASSPGLGDNEQFF	TGTGCCAGCTCACCCGGACTGGGCGACAATGAGCAGTTCTTC
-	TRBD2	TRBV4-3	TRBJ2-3	CASSDGTSAATDTQYF	TGCGCCAGCAGCGACGGGACTAGCGCGGCCACAGATACGCAGTATTTT
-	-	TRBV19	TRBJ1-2	CASTSGTAVNYGYTF	TGTGCCAGTACATCTGGCACAGCAGTCAACTATGGCTACACCTTC
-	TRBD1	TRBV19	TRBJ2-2	CASKSGTAAPRELFF	TGTGCCAGTAAATCCGGGACAGCGGCTCCCCGGGAGCTGTTTTTT
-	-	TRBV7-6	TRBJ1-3	CASSLRGGEAGNTIYF	TGTGCCAGCAGCTTAAGGGGGGGAGAAGCTGGAAACACCATATATTTT
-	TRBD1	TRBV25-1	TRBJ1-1	CASSRGWDREAFF	TGTGCCAGCAGTCGAGGGTGGGACAGAGAAGCTTTCTTT
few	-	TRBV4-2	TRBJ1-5	CASSQEGRGKGQPQHF	TGTGCCAGCAGCCAAGAAGGGAGGGGGAAAGGTCAGCCCCAGCATTTT
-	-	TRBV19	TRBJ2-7	CASSMTPTTYEQYF	TGTGCCAGTAGTATGACCCCGACAACCTACGAGCAGTACTTC
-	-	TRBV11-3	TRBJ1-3	CASSFRPGPSGNTIYF	TGTGCCAGCAGCTTTAGGCCAGGGCCCTCTGGAAACACCATATATTTT
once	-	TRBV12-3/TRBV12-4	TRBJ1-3	CASSPSGGNTIYF	TGTGCCAGCAGTCCGTCAGGGGGAAACACCATATATTTT
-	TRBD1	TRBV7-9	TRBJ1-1	CASSLGTGGFVNTEAFF	TGTGCCAGCAGCTTAGGGACAGGGGGGTTTGTGAACACTGAAGCTTTCTTT
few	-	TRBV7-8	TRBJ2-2	CASRRGGSSGNTGELFF	TGTGCCAGCCGGAGGGGGGGGAGTAGCGGGAACACCGGGGAGCTGTTTTTT
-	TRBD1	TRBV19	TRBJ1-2	CASRDRGSTSLYGYTF	TGTGCCAGTAGGGACAGGGGCTCCACATCTCTCTATGGCTACACCTTC
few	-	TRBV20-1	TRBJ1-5	CSAREGEPQHF	TGCAGTGCTAGAGAAGGAGAGCCCCAGCATTTT
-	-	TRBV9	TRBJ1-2	CASSAFYGYTF	TGTGCCAGCAGCGCTTTCTATGGCTACACCTTC
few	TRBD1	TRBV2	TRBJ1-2	CASSYSGQGAGYTF	TGTGCCAGCAGCTATTCAGGACAGGGTGCTGGCTACACCTTC
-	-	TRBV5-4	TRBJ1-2	CASSLEAARANYGYTF	TGTGCCAGCAGCTTGGAGGCGGCCAGGGCTAACTATGGCTACACCTTC
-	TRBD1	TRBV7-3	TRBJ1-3	CASSLDRGPGNTIYF	TGTGCCAGCAGCTTGGACAGGGGACCTGGAAACACCATATATTTT
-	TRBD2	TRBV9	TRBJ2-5	CASSVSGGDLQETQYF	TGTGCCAGCAGCGTGAGCGGGGGAGACCTCCAAGAGACCCAGTACTTC
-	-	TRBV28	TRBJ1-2	CASSTALYGYTF	TGTGCCAGCAGCACAGCCCTCTATGGCTACACCTTC
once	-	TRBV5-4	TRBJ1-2	CASSPQTGRGYTF	TGTGCCAGCAGCCCCCAGACAGGACGAGGCTACACCTTC
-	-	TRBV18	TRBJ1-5	CASSPTGRNQPQHF	TGTGCCAGCTCACCAACAGGACGCAATCAGCCCCAGCATTTT
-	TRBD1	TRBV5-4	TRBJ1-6	CASSSADRSPLSSYNSPLHF	TGTGCCAGCAGCTCCGCGGACAGGAGCCCTCTGAGCTCCTATAATTCACCCCTCCACTTT
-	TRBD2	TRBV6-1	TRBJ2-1	CASSISGVYNEQFF	TGTGCCAGCAGTATTAGCGGGGTGTACAATGAGCAGTTCTTC
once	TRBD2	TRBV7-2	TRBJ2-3	CASSFGLAGGVDTQYF	TGTGCCAGCAGCTTTGGACTAGCGGGGGGCGTGGATACGCAGTATTTT
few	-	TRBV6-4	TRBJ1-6	CASSRDTAWPLHF	TGTGCCAGCAGCCGGGACACGGCCTGGCCCCTCCACTTT
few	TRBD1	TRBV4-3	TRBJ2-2	CASSQTGALYTGELFF	TGCGCCAGCAGCCAGACAGGGGCCTTGTACACCGGGGAGCTGTTTTTT
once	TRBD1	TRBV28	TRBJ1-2	CASRRVTGANYGYTF	TGTGCCAGCAGGAGGGTGACAGGGGCGAACTATGGCTACACCTTC
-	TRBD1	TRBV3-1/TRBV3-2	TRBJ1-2	CASSKQGALGSGYTF	TGTGCCAGCAGCAAGCAGGGGGCCCTTGGAAGCGGCTACACCTTC
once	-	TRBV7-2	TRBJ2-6	CASSPPTGQPGANVLTF	TGTGCCAGCAGCCCGCCTACCGGACAGCCTGGGGCCAACGTCCTGACTTTC
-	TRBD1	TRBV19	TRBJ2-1	CASSIDSTGGYNEQFF	TGTGCCAGTAGTATAGACTCGACAGGGGGGTACAATGAGCAGTTCTTC
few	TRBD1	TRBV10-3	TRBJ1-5	CAISGTGGAGQPQHF	TGTGCCATCAGTGGGACAGGGGGAGCGGGGCAGCCCCAGCATTTT
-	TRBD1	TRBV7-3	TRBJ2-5	CASSRGQGYVETQYF	TGTGCCAGCAGCCGCGGACAGGGTTATGTGGAGACCCAGTACTTC
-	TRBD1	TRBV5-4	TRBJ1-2	CASSSGGTGGYGGYTF	TGTGCCAGCAGCTCTGGGGGGACAGGGGGCTATGGTGGCTACACCTTC